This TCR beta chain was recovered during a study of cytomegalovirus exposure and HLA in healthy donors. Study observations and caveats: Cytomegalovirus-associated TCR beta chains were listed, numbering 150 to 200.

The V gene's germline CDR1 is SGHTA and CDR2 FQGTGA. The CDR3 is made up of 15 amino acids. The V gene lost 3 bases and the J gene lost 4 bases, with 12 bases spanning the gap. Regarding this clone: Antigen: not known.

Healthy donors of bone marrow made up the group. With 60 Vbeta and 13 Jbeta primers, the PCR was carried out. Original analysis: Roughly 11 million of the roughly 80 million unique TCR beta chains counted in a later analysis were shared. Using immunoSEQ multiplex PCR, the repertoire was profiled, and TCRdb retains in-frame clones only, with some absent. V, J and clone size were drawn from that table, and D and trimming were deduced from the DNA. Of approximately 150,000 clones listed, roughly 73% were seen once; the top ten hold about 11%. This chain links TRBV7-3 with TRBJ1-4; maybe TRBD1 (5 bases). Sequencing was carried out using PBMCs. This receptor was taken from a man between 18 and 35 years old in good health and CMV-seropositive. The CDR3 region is CASSFPDNINEKLFF. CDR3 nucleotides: TGTGCCAGCAGCTTCCCGGACAACATTAATGAAAAACTGTTTTTT.